These 2 T cell receptor beta chains originate from one sample sequenced in a study of identical twins. TCRdb fed the 5' RACE reads into MiXCR, producing one record per CDR3 protein. The sample yields about 190,000 distinct CDR3 sequences, more than 15% seen once. These data are also associated with another study on T cells expressing NK-cell markers.

Sequencing input: CD8+ T cells sorted from blood. These TCRs come from a woman aged 18-35 years in good health.

This clonotype was detected a few times. The CDR3 DNA reads TGTGCCAGCAGCTTCGACGAGCAGTACTTC. This gives the protein CASSFDEQYF. The genes are TRBV11-2 and TRBJ2-7; D gene ambiguous. Germline CDR1 and CDR2: SGHAT and FQNNGV. The length of the CDR3 is 10 residues. The V end lost 3 bases, the J end lost 5 bases, and 2 bases lay between the germline ends.

This clonotype came up a few times. V usage is TRBV5-6 and J usage is TRBJ1-6; D is unresolved. Between the trimmed V and J ends, which lost 2 bases and 6 bases, there was a span of 3 bases. The germline gives CDR1 SGHDT, CDR2 YYEEEE. The length of the CDR3 is 12 residues. The DNA for the CDR3 is TGTGCCAGCAGCTTCAGTAATTCACCCCTCCACTTT. Translation: CASSFSNSPLHF.